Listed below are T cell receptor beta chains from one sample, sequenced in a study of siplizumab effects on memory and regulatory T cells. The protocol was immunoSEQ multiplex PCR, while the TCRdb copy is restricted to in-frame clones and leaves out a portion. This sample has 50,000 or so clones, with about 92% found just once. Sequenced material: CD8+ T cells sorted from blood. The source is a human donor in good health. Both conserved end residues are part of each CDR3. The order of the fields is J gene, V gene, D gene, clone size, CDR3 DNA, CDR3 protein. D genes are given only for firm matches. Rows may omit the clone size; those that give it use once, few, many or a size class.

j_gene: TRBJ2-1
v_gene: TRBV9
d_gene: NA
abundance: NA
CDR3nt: TGTGCCAGCAGCCCCCCCGGGGGTAGCGACAATGAGCAGTTCTTC
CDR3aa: CASSPPGGSDNEQFF

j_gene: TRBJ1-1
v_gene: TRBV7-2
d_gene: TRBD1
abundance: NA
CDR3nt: TGTGCCAGCAGCTTAGAGCTGGCAGGGGGCTCGAACACTGAAGCTTTCTTT
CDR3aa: CASSLELAGGSNTEAFF

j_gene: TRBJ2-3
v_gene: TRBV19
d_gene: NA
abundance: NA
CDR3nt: TGTGCCAGTAGTATCCCCCAGCCCGGGGCTACGCAGTATTTT
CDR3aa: CASSIPQPGATQYF

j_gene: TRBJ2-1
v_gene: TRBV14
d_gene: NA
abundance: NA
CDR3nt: TGTGCCAGCAGCCCTCACAGGGACTCCTACAATGAGCAGTTCTTC
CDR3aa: CASSPHRDSYNEQFF

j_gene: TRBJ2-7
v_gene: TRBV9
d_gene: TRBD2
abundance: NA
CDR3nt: TGTGCCAGCGGTCCACTAGCGGGAGCTGGGGAGCAGTACTTC
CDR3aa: CASGPLAGAGEQYF

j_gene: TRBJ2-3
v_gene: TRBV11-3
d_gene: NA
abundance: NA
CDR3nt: TGTGCCAGCAGCTTGGACGCCACAGATACGCAGTATTTT
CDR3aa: CASSLDATDTQYF

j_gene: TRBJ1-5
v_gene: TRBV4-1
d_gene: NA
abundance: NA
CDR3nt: TGCGCCAGCAGCCCCCAGGGCCGAGGCGGCAATCAGCCCCAGCATTTT
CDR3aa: CASSPQGRGGNQPQHF

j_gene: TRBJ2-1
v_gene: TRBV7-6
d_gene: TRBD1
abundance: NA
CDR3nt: TGTGCCAGCAGCTTGGGGGTTGAGGACAGGGGTTACAATGAGCAGTTCTTC
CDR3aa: CASSLGVEDRGYNEQFF

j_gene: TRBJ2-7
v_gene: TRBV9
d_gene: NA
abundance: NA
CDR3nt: TGTGCCAAAGGCGCCTACGAGCAGTACTTC
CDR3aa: CAKGAYEQYF

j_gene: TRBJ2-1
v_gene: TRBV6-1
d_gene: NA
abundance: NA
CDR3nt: TGTGCCAGCAGTGACGGTAACAATGAGCAGTTCTTC
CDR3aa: CASSDGNNEQFF

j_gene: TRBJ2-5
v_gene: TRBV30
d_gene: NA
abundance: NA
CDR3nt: TGTGCCTGGAGTGGGGGCCGAGAGCAGTACTTC
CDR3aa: CAWSGGREQYF

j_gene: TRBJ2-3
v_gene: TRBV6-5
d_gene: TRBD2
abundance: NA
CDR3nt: TGTGCCAGCAGCCTAGCGGCGAACACAGATACGCAGTATTTT
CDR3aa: CASSLAANTDTQYF

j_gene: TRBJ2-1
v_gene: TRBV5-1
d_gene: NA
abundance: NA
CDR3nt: TGCGCCAGCACCATCTACAATGAGCAGTTCTTC
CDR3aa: CASTIYNEQFF

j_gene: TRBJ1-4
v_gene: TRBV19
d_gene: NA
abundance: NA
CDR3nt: TGTGCCAGTAGACAAGGGACTATACTGTTTTTT
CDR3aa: CASRQGTILFF

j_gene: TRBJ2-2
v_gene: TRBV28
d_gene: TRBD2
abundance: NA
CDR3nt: TGTGCCAGCAGCACAATGCGGGAGGCCAACATTAACACCGGGGAGCTGTTTTTT
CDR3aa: CASSTMREANINTGELFF

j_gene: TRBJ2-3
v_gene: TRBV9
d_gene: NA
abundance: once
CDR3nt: TGTGCCAGCAGCCCCAAATTCAGCACAGATACGCAGTATTTT
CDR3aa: CASSPKFSTDTQYF

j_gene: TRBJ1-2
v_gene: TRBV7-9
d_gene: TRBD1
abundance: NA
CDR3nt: TGTGCCAGCAGCAACACTGGGACAGGGTGGCATGGCTACACCTTC
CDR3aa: CASSNTGTGWHGYTF

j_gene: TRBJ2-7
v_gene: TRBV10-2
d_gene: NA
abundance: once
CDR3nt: TGCGCCAGCAGTGAGGGCAGCTACGAGCAGTACTTC
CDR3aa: CASSEGSYEQYF

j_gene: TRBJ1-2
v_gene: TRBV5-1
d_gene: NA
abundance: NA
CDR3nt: TGCGCCAGCAGCTTTGACACCAGCTATGGCTACACCTTC
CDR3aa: CASSFDTSYGYTF

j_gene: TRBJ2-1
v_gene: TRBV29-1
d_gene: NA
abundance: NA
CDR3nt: TGCAGCGTTGAAGACGAAGGCGGGACAGACCCTATAGAGCAGTTCTTC
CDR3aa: CSVEDEGGTDPIEQFF

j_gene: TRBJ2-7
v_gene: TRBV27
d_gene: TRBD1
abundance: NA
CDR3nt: TGTGCCAGCAGTTGGGACAGGGGGCTCGGTGAGCAGTACTTC
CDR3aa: CASSWDRGLGEQYF

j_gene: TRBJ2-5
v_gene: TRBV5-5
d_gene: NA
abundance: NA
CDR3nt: TGTGCCAGCAGCTTGGACCAGAATAAAGAGACCCAGTACTTC
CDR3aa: CASSLDQNKETQYF

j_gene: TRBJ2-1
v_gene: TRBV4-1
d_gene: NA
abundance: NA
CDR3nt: TGCGCCAGCAGCCAAGACAATGAGCAGTTCTTC
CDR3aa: CASSQDNEQFF

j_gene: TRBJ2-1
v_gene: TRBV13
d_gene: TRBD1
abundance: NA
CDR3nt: TGTGCCAGCAGCACGCGGACAGGGGGGAACTACAATGAGCAGTTCTTC
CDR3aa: CASSTRTGGNYNEQFF

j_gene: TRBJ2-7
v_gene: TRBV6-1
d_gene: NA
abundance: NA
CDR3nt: TGTGCCAGCAGTGGGGACTCGGCCTACGAGCAGTACTTC
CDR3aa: CASSGDSAYEQYF

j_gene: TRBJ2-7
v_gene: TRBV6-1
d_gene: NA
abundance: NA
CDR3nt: TGTGCCAGCACCTCCAGGGAATTCTACGAGCAGTACTTC
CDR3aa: CASTSREFYEQYF

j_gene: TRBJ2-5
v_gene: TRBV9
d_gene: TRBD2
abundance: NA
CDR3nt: TGTGCCAGCAGTCGTGGAGGGACTAGCGGTACCCAAGAGACCCAGTACTTC
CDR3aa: CASSRGGTSGTQETQYF

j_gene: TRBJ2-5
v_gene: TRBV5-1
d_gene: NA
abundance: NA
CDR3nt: TGCGCCAGCAGACCTTCACGGGGCCAAGAGACCCAGTACTTC
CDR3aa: CASRPSRGQETQYF

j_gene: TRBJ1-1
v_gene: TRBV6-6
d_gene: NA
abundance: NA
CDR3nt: TGTGCCAGCAGTTACATGGGATCGAACACTGAAGCTTTCTTT
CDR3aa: CASSYMGSNTEAFF

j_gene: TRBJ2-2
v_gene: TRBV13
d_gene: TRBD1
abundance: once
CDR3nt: TGTGCCAGCAGCTTCAGGGGGCCCGGGGAGCTGTTTTTT
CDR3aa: CASSFRGPGELFF

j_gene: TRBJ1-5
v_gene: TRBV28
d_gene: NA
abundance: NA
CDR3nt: TGTGCCAGCAGTTCCGCTCAGCTATATAGCAATCAGCCCCAGCATTTT
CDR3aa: CASSSAQLYSNQPQHF

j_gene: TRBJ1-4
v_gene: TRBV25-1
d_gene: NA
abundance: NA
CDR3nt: TGTGCCAGCAGTGAATTCGGAGGAGGTGAAAAACTGTTTTTT
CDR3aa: CASSEFGGGEKLFF

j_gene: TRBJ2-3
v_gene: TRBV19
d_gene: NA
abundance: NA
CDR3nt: TGTGCCAGTAGTACCCGGGCCACGGGCACAGATACGCAGTATTTT
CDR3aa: CASSTRATGTDTQYF

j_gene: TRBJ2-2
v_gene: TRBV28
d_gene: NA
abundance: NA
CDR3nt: TGTGCCAGCAGTTTTAGCCCTACCAGCGCGAAGATGTTGTTTTTT
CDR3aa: CASSFSPTSAKMLFF

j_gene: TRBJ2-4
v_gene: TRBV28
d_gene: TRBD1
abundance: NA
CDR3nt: TGTGCCAGCAGTCTTGGCTACCGGGACAGGGAAAACATTCAGTACTTC
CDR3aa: CASSLGYRDRENIQYF

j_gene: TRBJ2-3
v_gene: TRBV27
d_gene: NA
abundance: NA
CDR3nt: TGTGCCAGCAGTTTACCCCCACCGTTCTATACGCAGTATTTT
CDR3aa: CASSLPPPFYTQYF

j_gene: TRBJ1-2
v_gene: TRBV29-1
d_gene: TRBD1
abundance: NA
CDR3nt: TGCAGCGTTGAACAGGGGGCGGTTGGCTACACCTTC
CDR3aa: CSVEQGAVGYTF

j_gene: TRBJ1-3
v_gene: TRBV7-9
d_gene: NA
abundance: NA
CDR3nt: TGTGCCAGCAGCTTAGTGCTGGGCACTGGAAACACCATATATTTT
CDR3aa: CASSLVLGTGNTIYF

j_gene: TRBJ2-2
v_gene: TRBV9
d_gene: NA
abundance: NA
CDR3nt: TGTGCCAGCAGCGTAGCGGGGGGCGAAACCGGGGAGCTGTTTTTT
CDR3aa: CASSVAGGETGELFF

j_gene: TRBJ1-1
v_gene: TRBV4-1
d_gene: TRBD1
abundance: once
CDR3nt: TGCGCCAGCAGCCAGGACAGGGGGCGTCCTGAAGCTTTCTTT
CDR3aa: CASSQDRGRPEAFF

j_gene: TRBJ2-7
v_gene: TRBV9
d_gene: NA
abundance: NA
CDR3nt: TGTGCCAGCAGCGTAGAGGCGGACCACCAATACGAGCAGTACTTC
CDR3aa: CASSVEADHQYEQYF

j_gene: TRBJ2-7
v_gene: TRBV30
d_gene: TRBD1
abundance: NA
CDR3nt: TGTGCCTGGAGTGGACAGGGGAGCGAGCAGTACTTC
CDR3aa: CAWSGQGSEQYF

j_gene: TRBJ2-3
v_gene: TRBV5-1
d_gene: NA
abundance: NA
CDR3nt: TGCGCCAGCAGCTTGACCTCGGGCACAGATACGCAGTATTTT
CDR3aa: CASSLTSGTDTQYF

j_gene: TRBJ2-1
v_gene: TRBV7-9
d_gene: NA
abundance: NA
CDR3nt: TGTGCCAGCAGCTTAGGGGGGGTACGGGTACAGTTCTTC
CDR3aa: CASSLGGVRVQFF

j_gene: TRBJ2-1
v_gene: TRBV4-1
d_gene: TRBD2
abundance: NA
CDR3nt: TGCGCCAGCAGCTCCCAAATAGGAGAAGCGGGAGGGGTCACATGGCAGTTCTTC
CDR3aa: CASSSQIGEAGGVTWQFF

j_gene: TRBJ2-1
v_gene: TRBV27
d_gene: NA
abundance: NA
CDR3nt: TGTGCCAGCAGTTTATCGTCTGGCTGGTACAATGAGCAGTTCTTC
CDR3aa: CASSLSSGWYNEQFF

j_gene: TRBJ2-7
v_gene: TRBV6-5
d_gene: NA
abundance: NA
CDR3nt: TGTGCCAGCAGTTACCCGACGGGTGGCTCCTACGAGCAGTACTTC
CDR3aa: CASSYPTGGSYEQYF

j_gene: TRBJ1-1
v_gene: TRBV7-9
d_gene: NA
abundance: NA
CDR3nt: TGTGCCAGCAGTCCCTCGACAGCTCACGATACTGAAGCTTTCTTT
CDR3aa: CASSPSTAHDTEAFF

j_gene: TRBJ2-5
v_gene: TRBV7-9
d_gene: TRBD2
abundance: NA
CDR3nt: TGTGCCAGCCAACTAGCGGGAGCAGAGACCCAGTACTTC
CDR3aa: CASQLAGAETQYF

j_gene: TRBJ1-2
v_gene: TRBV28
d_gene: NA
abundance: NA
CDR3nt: TGTGCCAGCAGTTTATTGGCAGATTTTGGGGGACAAAACTATGGCTACACCTTC
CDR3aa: CASSLLADFGGQNYGYTF

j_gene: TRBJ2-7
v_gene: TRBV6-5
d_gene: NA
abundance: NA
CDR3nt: TGTGCCAGCAGTCCGGGAAGGTCCTACGAGCAGTACTTC
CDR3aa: CASSPGRSYEQYF

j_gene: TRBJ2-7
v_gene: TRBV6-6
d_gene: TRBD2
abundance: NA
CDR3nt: TGTGCCAGCAGTCCCGGACTAGCGGGAGTCTACGAGCAGTACTTC
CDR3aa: CASSPGLAGVYEQYF

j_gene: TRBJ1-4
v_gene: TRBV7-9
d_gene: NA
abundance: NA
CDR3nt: TGTGCCAGCAGCCAAATAGAGAAAAAACTGTTTTTT
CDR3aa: CASSQIEKKLFF